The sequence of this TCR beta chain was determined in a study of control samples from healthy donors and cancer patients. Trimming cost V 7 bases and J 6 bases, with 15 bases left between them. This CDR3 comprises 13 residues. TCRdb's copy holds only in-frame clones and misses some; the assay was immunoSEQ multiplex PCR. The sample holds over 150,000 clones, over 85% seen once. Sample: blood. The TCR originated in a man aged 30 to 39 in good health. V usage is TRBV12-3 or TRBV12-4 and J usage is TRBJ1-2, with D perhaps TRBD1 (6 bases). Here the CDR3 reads CASTLGGWDGYTF. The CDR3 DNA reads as TGTGCCAGCACCTTGGGGGGCTGGGATGGCTACACCTTC.